This T cell receptor (beta chain) was captured in a study of T-cell reconstitution after alpha-beta-depleted transplantation in children. Whole-study findings and limits: Diversity and T-cell counts at one year after transplant derived mostly from new T cells. There were some patients whose high TCRbeta diversity at day 60 came from surviving recipient T cells and thymic progenitors. Several hundred graft clones that had expanded were reportedly the source of alpha-beta T cells about two months after transplant.

For TCRbeta, the library was prepared with unique molecular identifiers. TCRdb redid the calling of the PCR reads with MiXCR, one entry per CDR3 protein. The sample contains fewer than 550,000 distinct CDR3 sequences, roughly 10% of which appear only once. Germline trimming cut 4 bases from V and 6 bases from J; bases unmatched to any gene: 5. The V gene's germline CDR1 is SGHTA and CDR2 FQGTGA. CDR3 size: 16 residues. This clonotype has only a few counts. Its cognate antigen is unknown. The receptor was derived from a female patient aged 2-10 years who had a stem cell transplant for aplastic anemia, so the T cells may come from the graft donor. The rearrangement links TRBV7-3 to TRBJ2-1; 14 positions match TRBD2. This specimen consisted of PBMCs, mostly from graft donor cells, obtained 180 days after TCRalphabeta/CD19-depleted stem cell transplant. CDR3 sequence reads: CASSSLTSGRVNEQFF. The CDR3 region has the DNA TGTGCCAGCAGCTCCCTGACTAGCGGGAGGGTCAATGAGCAGTTCTTC.